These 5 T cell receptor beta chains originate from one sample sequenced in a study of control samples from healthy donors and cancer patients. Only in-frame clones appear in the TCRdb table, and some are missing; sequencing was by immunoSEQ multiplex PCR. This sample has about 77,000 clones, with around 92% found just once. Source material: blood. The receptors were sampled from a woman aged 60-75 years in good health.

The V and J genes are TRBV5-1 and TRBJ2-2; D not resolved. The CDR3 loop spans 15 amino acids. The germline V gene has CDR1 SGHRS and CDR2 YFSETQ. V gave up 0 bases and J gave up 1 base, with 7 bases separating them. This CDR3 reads CASSLVGLNTGELFF. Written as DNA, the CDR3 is TGCGCCAGCAGCTTGGTAGGGTTGAACACCGGGGAGCTGTTTTTT.

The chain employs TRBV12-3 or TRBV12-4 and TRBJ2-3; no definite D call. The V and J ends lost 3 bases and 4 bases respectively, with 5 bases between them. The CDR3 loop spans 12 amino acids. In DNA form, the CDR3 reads TGTGCCAGCAGTTTTGCGGCAGATACGCAGTATTTT. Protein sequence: CASSFAADTQYF.

CDR3: CASNSASSGNTIYF. Written as DNA, the CDR3 is TGTGCCAGCAACTCAGCGAGCTCTGGAAACACCATATATTTT. This chain connects TRBV4-2 to TRBJ1-3; D remains ambiguous. Per germline, CDR1 LGHNA and CDR2 YNFKEQ. The V gene lost 7 bases and the J gene lost 0 bases, with 10 bases spanning the gap. The CDR3 has 14 amino acids.

CDR3 residues: CASSLVGGYGYTF. DNA for the CDR3: TGTGCCAGCAGCTTAGTCGGGGGCTATGGCTACACCTTC. This chain joins TRBV7-9 and TRBJ1-2, with a tentative D call TRBD1 (5 bases). The V end was cut by 1 base, the J end by 4 bases, with 7 bases between. Germline loops: CDR1 SEHNR, CDR2 FQNEAQ (reference sequence). The CDR3 has 13 amino acids. The whole variable domain, remainder taken from reference TRBV7-9 and TRBJ1-2, is DTGVSQNPRHKITKRGQNVTFRCDPISEHNRLYWYRQTLGQGPEFLTYFQNEAQLEKSRLLSDRFSAERPKGSFSTLEIQRTEQGDSAMYLCASSLVGGYGYTFGSGTRLTVV.

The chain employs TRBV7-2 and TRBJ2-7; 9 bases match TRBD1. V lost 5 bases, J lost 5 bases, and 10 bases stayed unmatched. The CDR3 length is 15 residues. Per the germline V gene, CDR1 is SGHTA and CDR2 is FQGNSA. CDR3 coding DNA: TGTGCCAGCAGCGCCGCCGGGACAGGGATTAACGAGCAGTACTTC. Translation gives CASSAAGTGINEQYF.